This T cell receptor beta chain was sequenced for a study of cytomegalovirus exposure and HLA in healthy donors. The CDR3 contains 16 residues. CDR1 LGHNT and CDR2 FRNRAP come from the germline V gene. V lost 3 bases and J lost 1, with 15 bases in between. A multiplex PCR was run with 60 Vbeta primers and 13 Jbeta primers. The data were produced by immunoSEQ multiplex PCR, yet TCRdb's version contains in-frame clones alone and is incomplete. This repertoire shows around 170,000 clones, 75% to 85% found once; its top ten account for 1.4% to 1.5%. The genes are TRBV12-5 and TRBJ2-5; tentatively, D is TRBD2 (6 bases). The sample comprised PBMCs. The sequence was collected from a man in his late teens or twenties in good health and CMV-seronegative. The CDR3 spells CASGLVLGGSQETQYF. The CDR3 DNA is TGTGCTAGTGGTTTAGTCCTCGGAGGGAGCCAAGAGACCCAGTACTTC.